This T cell receptor beta chain was identified during a study of low-dose radiotherapy and immunotherapy resistance in tumors. Study-wide context: A dose of 0.5 Gy per fraction was delivered to Cohort 1 every 2 weeks, for a total of 6.5 Gy.

The CDR3 has 15 residues. The ends were cut back, 8 bases at V and 0 bases at J, with 15 bases in the middle. Worth noting for this clonotype: Given a far larger clone just one base away, this is likely a sequencing read error.

Noted time point: after trial treatment. The treatment: LDRT plus nivolumab, ipilimumab, low-dose cyclophosphamide and aspirin (RACIN trial). Enrollment required an advanced solid tumor negative for tumor-infiltrating lymphocytes. Primers used for first-strand cDNA, a TRAV- and TRBV-specific set, covered both alpha and beta chains. Amplification, which lasted about 20 PCR cycles, used a constant-region primer and V-primer adapter to amplify TCRs. MiXCR, applied by TCRdb to the reads, yields one record per CDR3 protein. In the table there are about 84,000 distinct CDR3 sequences, about 17% of which are singletons.

The receptor was isolated from a male donor with prostate cancer. The chain employs TRBV5-3 and TRBJ2-1; a possible D gene is TRBD2 (5 bases). TRBV5-3 is reported as an ORF; its role is uncertain. The source was PBMCs, collected after low-dose radiotherapy plus immunotherapy. CDR3: CASCPSLSSYNEQFF. The CDR3 nucleotides read TGTGCCAGCTGTCCTAGCCTTAGCTCCTACAATGAGCAGTTCTTC.